Sequencing of this T cell receptor (beta chain) was carried out in a study of patients and donors after allogeneic stem cell transplantation. TCRdb reprocessed the RT-PCR reads with MiXCR, giving one entry per CDR3 protein. Here the sample spans about 70,000 distinct CDR3 sequences, about 26% being singletons. Notes on this clonotype: At one boundary the junction diverges from the germline segment, which might be a read error.

CDR3 length: 12 residues. Germline assignment: CDR1 LNHNV and CDR2 YYDKDF (reference sequence). The sequence was collected from a human donor who was either an allogeneic HSCT recipient or a stem cell or donor lymphocyte infusion donor (not recorded which). It is not recorded whose cells these are; they may come from a transplant donor. The source material was blood, either unsorted or a sorted T cell fraction (not recorded which). The chain links TRBV15 to TRBJ2-1; TRBD2 aligns across 7 bases. The CDR3 loop reads CATSRAGGGRIF. In nucleotides, the CDR3 is TGTGCCACCAGCAGAGCAGGCGGGGGAAGGATCTTC. The variable domain in full, with the rest retrieved from reference TRBV15 and TRBJ2-1, is DAMVIQNPRYQVTQFGKPVTLSCSQTLNHNVMYWYQQKSSQAPKLLFHYYDKDFNNEADTPDNFQSRRPNTSFCFLDIRSPGLGDTAMYLCATSRAGGGRIFGPGTRLTVL.